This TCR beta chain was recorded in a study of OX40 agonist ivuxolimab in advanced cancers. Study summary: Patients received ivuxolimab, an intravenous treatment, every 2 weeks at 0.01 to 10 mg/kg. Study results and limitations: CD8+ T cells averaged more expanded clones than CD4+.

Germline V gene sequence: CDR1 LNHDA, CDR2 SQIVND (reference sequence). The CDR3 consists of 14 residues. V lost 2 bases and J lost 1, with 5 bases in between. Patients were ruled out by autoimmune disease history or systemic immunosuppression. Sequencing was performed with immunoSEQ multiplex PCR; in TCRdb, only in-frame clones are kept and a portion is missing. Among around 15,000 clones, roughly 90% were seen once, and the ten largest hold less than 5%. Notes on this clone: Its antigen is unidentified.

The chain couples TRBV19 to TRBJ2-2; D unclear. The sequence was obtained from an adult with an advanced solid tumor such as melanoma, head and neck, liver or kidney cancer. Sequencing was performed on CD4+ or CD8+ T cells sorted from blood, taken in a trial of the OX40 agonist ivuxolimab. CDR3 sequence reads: CASSIRQNTGELFF. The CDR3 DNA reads TGTGCCAGTAGTATACGACAGAACACCGGGGAGCTGTTTTTT.